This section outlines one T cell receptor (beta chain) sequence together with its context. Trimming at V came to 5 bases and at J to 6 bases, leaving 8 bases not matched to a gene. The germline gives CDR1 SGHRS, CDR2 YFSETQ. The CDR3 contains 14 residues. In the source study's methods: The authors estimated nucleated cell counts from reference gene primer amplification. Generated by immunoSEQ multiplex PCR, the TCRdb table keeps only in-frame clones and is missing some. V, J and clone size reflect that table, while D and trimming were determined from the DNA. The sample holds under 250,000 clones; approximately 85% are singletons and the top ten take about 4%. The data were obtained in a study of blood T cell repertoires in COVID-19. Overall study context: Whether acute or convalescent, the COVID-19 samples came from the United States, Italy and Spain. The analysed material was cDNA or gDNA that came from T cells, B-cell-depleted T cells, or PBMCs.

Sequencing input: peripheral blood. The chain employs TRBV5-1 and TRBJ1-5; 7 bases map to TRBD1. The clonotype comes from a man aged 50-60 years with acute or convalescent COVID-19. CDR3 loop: CASSLRQGGQPQHF. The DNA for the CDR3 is TGCGCCAGCAGTCTTCGACAGGGCGGTCAGCCCCAGCATTTT.